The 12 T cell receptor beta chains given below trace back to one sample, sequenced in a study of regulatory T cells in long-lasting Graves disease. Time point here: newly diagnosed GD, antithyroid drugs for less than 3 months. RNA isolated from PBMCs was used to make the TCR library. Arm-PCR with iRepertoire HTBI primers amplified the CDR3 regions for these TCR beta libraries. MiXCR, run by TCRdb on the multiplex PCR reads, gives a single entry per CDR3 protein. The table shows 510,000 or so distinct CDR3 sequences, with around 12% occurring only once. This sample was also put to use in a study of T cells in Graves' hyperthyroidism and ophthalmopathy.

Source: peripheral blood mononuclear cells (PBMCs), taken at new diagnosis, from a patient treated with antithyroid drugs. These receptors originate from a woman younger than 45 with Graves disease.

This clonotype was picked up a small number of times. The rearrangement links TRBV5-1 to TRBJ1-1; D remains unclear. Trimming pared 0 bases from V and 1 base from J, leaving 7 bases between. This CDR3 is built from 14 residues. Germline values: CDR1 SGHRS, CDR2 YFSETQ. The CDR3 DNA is TGCGCCAGCAGCTTGGTTTCGGCGAACACTGAAGCTTTCTTT. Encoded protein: CASSLVSANTEAFF.

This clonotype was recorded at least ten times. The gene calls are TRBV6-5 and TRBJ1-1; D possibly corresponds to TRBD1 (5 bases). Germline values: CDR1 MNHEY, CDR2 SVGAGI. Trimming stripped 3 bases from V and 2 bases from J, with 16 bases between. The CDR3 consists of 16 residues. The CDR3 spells CASSYFGAEYNTEAFF. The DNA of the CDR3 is TGTGCCAGCAGTTATTTCGGGGCAGAATATAACACTGAAGCTTTCTTT.

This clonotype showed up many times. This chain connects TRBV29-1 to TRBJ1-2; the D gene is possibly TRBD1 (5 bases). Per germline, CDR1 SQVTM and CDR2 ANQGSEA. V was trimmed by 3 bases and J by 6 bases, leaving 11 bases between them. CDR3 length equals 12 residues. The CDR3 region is CSVDQGGNGYTF. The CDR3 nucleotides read TGCAGCGTTGATCAGGGTGGTAATGGCTACACCTTC.

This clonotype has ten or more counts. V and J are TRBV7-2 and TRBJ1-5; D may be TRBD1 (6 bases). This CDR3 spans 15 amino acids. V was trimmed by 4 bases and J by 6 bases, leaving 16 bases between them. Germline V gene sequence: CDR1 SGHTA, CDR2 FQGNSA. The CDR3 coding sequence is TGTGCCAGCAGCTCTACAGGGCAAAATCCTCAGCCCCAGCATTTT. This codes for CASSSTGQNPQPQHF.

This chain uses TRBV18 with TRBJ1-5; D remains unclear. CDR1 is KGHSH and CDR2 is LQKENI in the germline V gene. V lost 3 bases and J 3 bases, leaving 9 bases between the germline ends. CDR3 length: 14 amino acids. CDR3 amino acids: CASSPPHDNQPQHF. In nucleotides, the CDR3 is TGTGCCAGCTCACCCCCTCACGACAATCAGCCCCAGCATTTT. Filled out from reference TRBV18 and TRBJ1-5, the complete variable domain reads NAGVMQNPRHLVRRRGQEARLRCSPMKGHSHVYWYRQLPEEGLKFMVYLQKENIIDESGMPKERFSAEFPKEGPSILRIQQVVRGDSAAYFCASSPPHDNQPQHFGDGTRLSIL.

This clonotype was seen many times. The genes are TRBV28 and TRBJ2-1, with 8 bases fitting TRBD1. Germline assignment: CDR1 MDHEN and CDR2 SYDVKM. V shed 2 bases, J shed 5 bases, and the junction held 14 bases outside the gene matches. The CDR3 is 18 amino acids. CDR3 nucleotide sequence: TGTGCCAGCAGTTTAAGGTGGTCCGAGACAGGGGATGACAATGAGCAGTTCTTC. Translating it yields CASSLRWSETGDDNEQFF.

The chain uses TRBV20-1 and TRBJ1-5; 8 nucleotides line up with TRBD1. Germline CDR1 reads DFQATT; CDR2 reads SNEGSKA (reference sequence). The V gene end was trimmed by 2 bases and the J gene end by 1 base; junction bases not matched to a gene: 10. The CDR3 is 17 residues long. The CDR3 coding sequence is TGCAGTGCTAGAATTGGACAGGGTGTATCGAGCAATCAGCCCCAGCATTTT. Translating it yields CSARIGQGVSSNQPQHF.

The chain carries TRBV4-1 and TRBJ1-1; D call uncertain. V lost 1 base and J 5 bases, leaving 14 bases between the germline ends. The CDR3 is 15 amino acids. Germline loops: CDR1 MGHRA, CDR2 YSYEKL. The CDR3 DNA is TGCGCCAGCAGCCAAGGCCACGGGAGACAAACTGAAGCTTTCTTT. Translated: CASSQGHGRQTEAFF.

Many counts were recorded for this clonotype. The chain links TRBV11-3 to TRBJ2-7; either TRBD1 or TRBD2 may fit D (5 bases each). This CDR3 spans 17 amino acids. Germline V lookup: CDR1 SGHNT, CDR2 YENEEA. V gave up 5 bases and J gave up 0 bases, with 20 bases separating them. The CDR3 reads CASSQWDLNAPSYEQYF. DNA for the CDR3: TGTGCCAGCAGCCAATGGGACCTCAATGCCCCCTCCTACGAGCAGTACTTC.

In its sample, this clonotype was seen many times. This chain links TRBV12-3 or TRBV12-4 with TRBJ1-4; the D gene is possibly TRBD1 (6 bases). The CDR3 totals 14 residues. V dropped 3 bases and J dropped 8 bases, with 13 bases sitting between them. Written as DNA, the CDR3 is TGTGCCAGCAGTTTTGGGACATCGTGGGAAAAACTGTTTTTT. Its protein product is CASSFGTSWEKLFF.

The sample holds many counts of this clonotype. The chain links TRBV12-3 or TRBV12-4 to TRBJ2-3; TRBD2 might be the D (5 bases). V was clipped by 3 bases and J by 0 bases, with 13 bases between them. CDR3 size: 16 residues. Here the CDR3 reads CASSFVPSPSTDTQYF. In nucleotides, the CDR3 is TGTGCCAGCAGTTTTGTCCCTAGCCCTAGCACAGATACGCAGTATTTT.

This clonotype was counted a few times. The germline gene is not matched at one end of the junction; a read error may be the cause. This CDR3 reads CASRMGSGVNVLTF. In DNA, the CDR3 is TGTGCCAGCAGGATGGGCTCTGGGGTCAACGTCCTGACTTTC. The chain recombines TRBV28 with TRBJ2-6, with D uncertain. From germline, CDR1 is MDHEN and CDR2 SYDVKM. This CDR3 region has 14 residues.